This TCR beta chain was sequenced for a study of blood T cell repertoires in COVID-19 (dated by TCRdb to about 2020). The study in broad terms: The collaborator samples originated in the United States, Italy and Spain and spanned the acute and convalescent phases of COVID-19. The material from the prospective study consisted of cDNA or gDNA derived from T cells, B-cell-depleted T cells, or PBMCs. Deeply sampled blood TCRbeta repertoires from subjects exposed to, actively infected with, or recovered from COVID-19 were included in the dataset. The repertoires were released in a freely available public database meant as a resource for research on the immune response to SARS-CoV-2. The samples were drawn from the first 160 participants of the ongoing ImmuneRACE study and from over 950 subjects provided by 6 global collaborators. The sample metadata nearly always contained a de-identified subject ID, COVID-19 status, age in years and sex. Where available, HLA class I and class II types were obtained from metadata supplied by the sample provider rather than from assay-based typing.

Study-level results and caveats: The amount of clinical and demographic metadata varied by source and participant and was provided uncurated.

CDR1 is given as SGDLS and CDR2 as YYNGEE, both from the germline V gene. The trim is 0 bases for V and 7 bases for J, with a gap of 10 bases between the germline ends. From its cysteine to its phenylalanine, the CDR3 spans 14 amino acids. Just the 42-base CDR3 DNA is kept, in frame starting at base 1. TCRbeta CDR3 regions were amplified from genomic DNA using the immunoSEQ Assay, a bias-controlled multiplex PCR. As for the original processing: The number of nucleated cells in each sample was estimated by amplification of reference gene primers within the assay. To quantify the absolute abundance of each unique TCRbeta CDR3 rearrangement, sequence reads were collapsed and filtered. For each sample, productive Simpson clonality was calculated as the square root of Simpson's diversity index over productive rearrangements. This immuneACCESS table, as held by TCRdb, lists in-frame sequences with V and J called but not all clones. Of the missing ones, under half trace to an unresolved V gene in checked studies; the others have no known cause. V, J and clone size reflect that table, while D and trimming were determined from the DNA. The table for this sample lists 150,000 to 200,000 clones; around 85% of them were counted only once. The ten largest clones add up to more than 7.5% of the sample.

Each collaborating institution followed its own protocols to collect whole blood in K2EDTA tubes. Collaborator samples were shipped for TCRbeta analysis as frozen whole blood, isolated PBMCs, or DNA extracted from either sample type. A note on this clone: No cognate antigen has been identified for it. Qualities for individual bases were not recorded, and no much larger clone is one base off.

Sequenced: peripheral blood. The sequence is built from TRBV9 and TRBJ2-2; no D gene is confidently identified. The TCR comes from a man between 50 and 59 years old with active or convalescent COVID-19. This receptor has the CDR3 CASSVADIGGELFF. The nucleotide sequence is TGTGCCAGCAGCGTAGCCGATATCGGCGGGGAGCTGTTTTTT. Full variable domain (CDR3 extended with the reference TRBV9 and TRBJ2-2 proteins): DSGVTQTPKHLITATGQRVTLRCSPRSGDLSVYWYQQSLDQGLQFLIQYYNGEERAKGNILERFSAQQFPDLHSELNLSSLELGDSALYFCASSVADIGGELFFGEGSRLTVL.